Listed below are T cell receptor beta chains from one sample, sequenced in a study of T cells after yellow fever vaccination. TCRdb itself ran the 5' RACE reads through MiXCR, one entry per CDR3 protein. The sample shows 400,000 or so distinct CDR3 sequences, around 19% of them seen only once. The material sequenced was PBMCs, taken before the yellow fever booster vaccination. The receptors originated from a man aged 18 to 35 who received the YFV17D yellow fever vaccine. CDR3s include the opening cysteine and the closing phenylalanine or tryptophan. D genes are given only for firm matches. Part of the rows lack a size; the others show once, few, many or a class for expanded clones.

>TRBJ1-5|NA|TRBD1|TRBV12-3/TRBV12-4
TGTGCCAGCAGCCCTGGACAGGGGGCGCGTCAGCCCCAGCATTTT
CASSPGQGARQPQHF
>TRBJ2-3|once|NA|TRBV7-8
TGTGCCAGCAGCCGGTTTGTGGGGGGAGATACGCAGTATTTT
CASSRFVGGDTQYF
>TRBJ1-5|NA|TRBD1|TRBV20-1
TGCAGTGCTATCAGGGGGAATGGGCGCAATCAGCCCCAGCATTTT
CSAIRGNGRNQPQHF
>TRBJ1-2|NA|NA|TRBV7-2
TGTGCCAGCAGCTTCCCGGGAGAAGGCTACACCTTC
CASSFPGEGYTF
>TRBJ1-5|few|TRBD1|TRBV12-3/TRBV12-4
TGTGCCACCCGTGGACAGGGCAATCAGCCCCAGCATTTT
CATRGQGNQPQHF
>TRBJ2-7|few|TRBD1|TRBV4-1
TGCGCCAGCAGCCAAGTAAGGCAGGGGGAGACCTACGAGCAGTACTTC
CASSQVRQGETYEQYF
>TRBJ2-1|few|NA|TRBV5-5
TGTGCCAGCAGCTTGGGGGGGTCCCTCAATGAGCAGTTCTTC
CASSLGGSLNEQFF
>TRBJ2-4|few|NA|TRBV5-1
TGCGCCAGCAGCTTGTATGGGGAAAACATTCAGTACTTC
CASSLYGENIQYF
>TRBJ1-2|few|NA|TRBV6-1
TGTGCCAGCAGGACCACCTCAGGTTACTCTAACTATGGCTACACCTTC
CASRTTSGYSNYGYTF
>TRBJ1-2|many|NA|TRBV7-9
TGTGCCAGCAGCTCTGACGCAAGCTATGGCTACACCTTC
CASSSDASYGYTF
>TRBJ1-5|few|NA|TRBV10-2
TGCGCCAGCAGTGACGGAGGGCCCCAGCATTTT
CASSDGGPQHF
>TRBJ1-1|NA|NA|TRBV4-1
TGCGCCAGCAGCGGGGAAGGGGCTGAAGCTTTCTTT
CASSGEGAEAFF
>TRBJ2-2|few|NA|TRBV7-2
TGTGCCAGCAGCTTAGCTGCGACGGGAAACACCGGGGAGCTGTTTTTT
CASSLAATGNTGELFF
>TRBJ1-1|NA|NA|TRBV29-1
TGCAGCGGGGCGAGCACTGAAGCTTTCTTT
CSGASTEAFF
>TRBJ2-7|few|NA|TRBV7-2
TGTGCCAGCAGCTTAAGTCGACAGACCTACGAGCAGTACTTC
CASSLSRQTYEQYF
>TRBJ2-1|NA|TRBD1|TRBV12-3/TRBV12-4
TGTGCCAGCAACCTACAGGGGCCCGATGAGCAGTTCTTC
CASNLQGPDEQFF
>TRBJ2-5|few|TRBD2|TRBV7-9
TGTGCCAGCAGCTTGGGGACTAGCGGGGGAACGCAAGAGACCCAGTACTTC
CASSLGTSGGTQETQYF
>TRBJ2-2|NA|NA|TRBV19
TGTGCCAGTAGCCTAGGCCCCTTCCGAGGCGCCGGGGAGCTGTTTTTT
CASSLGPFRGAGELFF
>TRBJ2-6|NA|NA|TRBV6-2/TRBV6-3
TGTGCCAGCAGTTACTTTCTCTGGGCCAACGTCCTGACTTTC
CASSYFLWANVLTF
>TRBJ1-1|NA|TRBD1|TRBV5-1
TGCGCCAGCAGCTACCTACAGGGGGCCACTGAAGCTTTCTTT
CASSYLQGATEAFF
>TRBJ1-2|NA|NA|TRBV28
TGTGCCAGCAGTTTATCGATGGGAGGGCATGGCTACACCTTC
CASSLSMGGHGYTF
>TRBJ2-7|few|TRBD1|TRBV7-9
TGTGCCAGCAGCCCGGACAGGGCAAGGTACGAGCAGTACTTC
CASSPDRARYEQYF
>TRBJ1-1|NA|NA|TRBV6-5
TGTGCCAGCAGCAAGGGGATGATGAACACTGAAGCTTTCTTT
CASSKGMMNTEAFF
>TRBJ2-5|NA|NA|TRBV7-8
TGTGCCAGCAGCTTAGGGAGGGGGGCCACTCAAGAGACCCAGTACTTC
CASSLGRGATQETQYF
>TRBJ1-4|few|NA|TRBV7-6
TGTGCCAGCAGCTCCCGGATTAAGGAGGGAAAACTGTTTTTT
CASSSRIKEGKLFF
>TRBJ1-2|many|NA|TRBV5-1
TGCGCCAGCAGCCTCCCGGGGGGGGACTATGGCTACACCTTC
CASSLPGGDYGYTF
>TRBJ2-7|few|NA|TRBV20-1
TGCAGTGCTAGAGTCTACTACGAGCAGTACTTC
CSARVYYEQYF
>TRBJ2-4|NA|NA|TRBV5-1
TGCGCCAGCAGTGGGGGGGGCCACCGGATTCTAGCCAAAAACATTCAGTACTTC
CASSGGGHRILAKNIQYF
>TRBJ1-6|many|NA|TRBV6-6
TGTGCCAGCAGCCACTCCTATAATTCACCCCTCCACTTT
CASSHSYNSPLHF
>TRBJ1-2|NA|NA|TRBV28
TGTGCCGTAGCGGGGGTGAATAACTATGGCTACACCTTC
CAVAGVNNYGYTF
>TRBJ2-1|NA|TRBD2|TRBV12-3/TRBV12-4
TGTGCCAGCAGTTTAGAGTCCACTAGCGGGTCTGGCTCCTACAATGAGCAGTTCTTC
CASSLESTSGSGSYNEQFF
>TRBJ1-2|NA|NA|TRBV20-1
TGCAGTGCTAGAGTGGAGGGATCCTATGGCTACACCTTC
CSARVEGSYGYTF
>TRBJ1-5|few|TRBD1|TRBV20-1
TGCAGTGCCATCGAGACAGGGGACCAGCCCCAGCATTTT
CSAIETGDQPQHF
>TRBJ1-4|once|NA|TRBV30
TGTGCCTGGAGTCCGGGACCTAATGAAAAACTGTTTTTT
CAWSPGPNEKLFF
>TRBJ1-5|NA|NA|TRBV12-3/TRBV12-4
TGTGCCAGCAGTTTAGCGCTATTTAGCAATCAGCCCCAGCATTTT
CASSLALFSNQPQHF
>TRBJ1-5|NA|NA|TRBV20-1
TGCAGTGCTAGTATGGAGGAATGGGGACAGCCCCAGCATTTT
CSASMEEWGQPQHF
>TRBJ2-1|few|NA|TRBV19
TGTGCCAGTACCCCCCGGGGAATGGGGTACAATGAGCAGTTCTTC
CASTPRGMGYNEQFF
>TRBJ2-3|many|TRBD2|TRBV5-1
TGCGCCAGCAGCTTATCGACTAGCGGGGGCACAGATACGCAGTATTTT
CASSLSTSGGTDTQYF
>TRBJ2-3|NA|TRBD2|TRBV20-1
TGCAGTGCTGGCCGACTAGCGGGGGGAACAACAGATACGCAGTATTTT
CSAGRLAGGTTDTQYF
>TRBJ1-2|NA|NA|TRBV24-1
TGTGCCACCAGTGATTGGAACGCTAACTATGGCTACACCTTC
CATSDWNANYGYTF
>TRBJ1-5|NA|NA|TRBV19
TGTGCCAGTAGCAGACAGGAGCTTATGTATCAGCCCCAGCATTTT
CASSRQELMYQPQHF
>TRBJ1-4|NA|NA|TRBV6-5
TGTGCCAGCAGTTACTCGGGGACGGAGTATGAAAAACTGTTTTTT
CASSYSGTEYEKLFF
>TRBJ2-7|few|NA|TRBV7-2
TGTGCCAGCAGGCCCCGGGACATCTCCTACGAGCAGTACTTC
CASRPRDISYEQYF
>TRBJ2-2|few|TRBD2|TRBV7-9
TGTGCCAGCAGCCCCGGACTAGCCTCCGGGGAGCTGTTTTTT
CASSPGLASGELFF
>TRBJ2-7|NA|NA|TRBV6-2/TRBV6-3
TGTGCCAGCAGTTACTCGTCCAGGCCACCGTCCCCATACGAGCAGTACTTC
CASSYSSRPPSPYEQYF
>TRBJ2-1|NA|TRBD2|TRBV5-1
TGCGCCAGCAGCTTCTTAGCGGGAGAGAGGAATGAGCAGTTCTTC
CASSFLAGERNEQFF
>TRBJ2-3|many|NA|TRBV9
TGTGCCAGCAGCGTAGCTCCAGGGACAGATACGCAGTATTTT
CASSVAPGTDTQYF
>TRBJ2-5|many|TRBD2|TRBV6-5
TGTGCCAGCAGTTATCAGTGGGTGTCGCGGGGGGCAGGTGGGGAGACCCAGTACTTC
CASSYQWVSRGAGGETQYF
>TRBJ2-2|few|NA|TRBV20-1
TGCAGTGCTGAAGGGGGGAACACCGGGGAGCTGTTTTTT
CSAEGGNTGELFF
>TRBJ2-2|NA|NA|TRBV4-3
TGCGCCAGCAGCCAAGAGTTATTTACGAACACCGGGGAGCTGTTTTTT
CASSQELFTNTGELFF
>TRBJ1-1|few|NA|TRBV18
TGTGCCAGCTCACCGCTCCGGGACATCTCCGTCGCTTTCTTT
CASSPLRDISVAFF
>TRBJ1-5|few|NA|TRBV7-9
TGTGCCAGCACCAGGGGACTCAATCAGCCCCAGCATTTT
CASTRGLNQPQHF
>TRBJ2-3|NA|TRBD2|TRBV7-2
TGTGCCAGCAGCCAACTAGCGAGGGGCGTAGATACGCAGTATTTT
CASSQLARGVDTQYF